Described below is a single T cell receptor (beta chain) sequence and its context. Recruits, aged 18 to 89 years, lived in 25 or so US areas. Clinical history reported by participants formed the basis on which cohorts were assigned. Exposed enrollees had met someone with a PCR-confirmed or clinician-diagnosed COVID-19 case at some point within the 2 weeks before study entry. This sample was taken from a study of blood T cell repertoires in COVID-19. Study-wide background: The analysed material was cDNA or gDNA that came from T cells, B-cell-depleted T cells, or PBMCs.

Libraries were prepared by immunoSEQ multiplex PCR; TCRdb keeps only in-frame clonotypes and omits some of them. This table holds about 250,000 clones, approximately 83% found once. The CDR3 covers 13 residues. V gave up 5 bases and J gave up 8 bases; unmatched junction bases: 8. Looked up from germline, CDR1 is SNHLY and CDR2 is FYNNEI. The sequenced sample consisted of PBMCs or T cells enriched from blood (not recorded which). This chain links TRBV2 with TRBJ1-2; TRBD1 matches at 7 bases. The source of this sequence is a woman aged 35 to 49 who had been exposed to COVID-19. CDR3 DNA sequence: TGTGCCAGCAGTCGAACAGGGGTTGAAGGCTACACCTTC. Its protein is CASSRTGVEGYTF.